This T cell receptor (beta chain) is from a study of lymphopenia after photon versus proton radiotherapy (dated by TCRdb to between 2017 and 2020). At the level of the whole study: The study compared the immunological effects of photon versus proton radiation therapy in patients with gastrointestinal tumors who developed high-grade lymphopenia. The cohort comprised about 20 patients with gastrointestinal tumors who received either photon or proton therapy and then developed lymphopenia. The study was designed to characterize how the impact on the immune system differs between the two radiation modalities.

This clone turned up a few times. Which antigen it targets is not known. No base quality information exists; no much larger clone differs at one position. After removal of 6 bases from V and 2 bases from J, the junction retains 15 bases not matched to a gene. The germline V gene (reference sequence) sets CDR1 to LNHDA and CDR2 to SQIVND. There are 18 amino acids in the CDR3, from cysteine to phenylalanine inclusive. Just the 54-base CDR3 DNA is kept, in frame starting at base 1. Receptors were amplified or captured by the immunoSEQ multiplex PCR assay. Deep sequencing of rearranged TCR beta loci, alongside multiparametric flow cytometry, was used to profile T cell repertoires. TCRdb took this table from immuneACCESS and kept in-frame rearrangements with V and J called. Such tables lack part of the clones; where checked against another copy, unresolved V genes explain under half of the gap, and the rest is unexplained. This sample lists over 25,000 clones; more than 90% were detected once. Approximately 0.81% of the sample rests with the top ten.

What the research found in general, with its limitations: The survival association was examined only in patients who died, and the authors described better survival with proton therapy as a possibility, not as a demonstrated result. Across the cohort, among patients who died, a greater drop in TCR diversity after the nadir was inversely correlated with overall survival time. Relative stability during treatment was observed in proton-treated patients, whereas loss of naive T cells and TCR diversity and gain of effector/memory populations were observed in photon-treated patients. After the lymphocyte count nadir, oligoclonal expansion, especially of CD8+ Temra cells, was observed in photon-treated repertoires, and the drop in diversity was driven by this expansion.

This sample comprised peripheral blood, obtained from a patient treated with photon-based radiotherapy. This TCR derives from a woman aged 50 to 60 with cholangiocarcinoma. The chain is made from TRBV19 and TRBJ2-3, with TRBD2 identical over 9 junction bases. The CDR3 protein sequence reads: CASSSRSSGGADTDTQYF. Here is the DNA: TGTGCCAGTAGCTCCCGGAGTAGCGGGGGCGCCGACACAGATACGCAGTATTTT.